This T cell receptor beta chain was sequenced in a study of a mutant IDH1 vaccine in newly diagnosed glioma. Time point noted: week 47, end of study. Each vaccine dose was 300 ug of mutant IDH1 20-mer peptide, with topical imiquimod. This clone was seen only a few times. Its antigen is not known. The CDR3 runs 15 residues. CDR1 MDHEN and CDR2 SYDVKM come from the germline V gene. V was clipped by 3 bases and J by 4 bases, with 14 bases between them. Using immunoSEQ multiplex PCR, the repertoire was profiled, and TCRdb retains in-frame clones only, with some absent. Among 55,000 to 65,000 clones listed, about 71% were seen once.

This sequence was found in a middle-aged man with glioma. Sequences were derived from PBMCs, sampled from a glioma patient whose treatment included an IDH1 peptide vaccine. This sequence joins TRBV28 and TRBJ2-3; weak D call: TRBD2 (6 bases). CDR3 nucleotide sequence: TGTGCCAGCAGTTTCTCAGCGGGCCGCGCAGATACGCAGTATTTT. The encoded protein is CASSFSAGRADTQYF.